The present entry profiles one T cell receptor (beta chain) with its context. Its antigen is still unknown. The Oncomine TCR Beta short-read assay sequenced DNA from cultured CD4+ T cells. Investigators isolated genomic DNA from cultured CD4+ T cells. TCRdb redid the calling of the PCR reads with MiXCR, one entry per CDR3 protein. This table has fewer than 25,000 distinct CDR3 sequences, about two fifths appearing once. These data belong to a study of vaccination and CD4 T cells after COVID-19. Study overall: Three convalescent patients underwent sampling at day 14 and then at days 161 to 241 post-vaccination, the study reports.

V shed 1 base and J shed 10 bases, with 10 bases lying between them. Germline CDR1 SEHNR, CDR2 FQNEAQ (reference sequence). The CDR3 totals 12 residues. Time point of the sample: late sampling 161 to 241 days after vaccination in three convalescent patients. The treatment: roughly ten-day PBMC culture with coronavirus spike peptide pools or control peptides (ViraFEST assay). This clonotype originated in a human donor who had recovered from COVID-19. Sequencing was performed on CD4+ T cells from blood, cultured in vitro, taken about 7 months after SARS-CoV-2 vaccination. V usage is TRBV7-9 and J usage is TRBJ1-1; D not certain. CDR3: CASSLVESGAFF. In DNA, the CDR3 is TGTGCCAGCAGCTTAGTTGAGTCAGGAGCTTTCTTT.